This T cell receptor beta chain originates from a study of T-cell reconstitution after alpha-beta-depleted transplantation in children. This sample's TCRbeta library carried unique molecular identifier barcodes. Using its own MiXCR run on the PCR reads, TCRdb lists one record per CDR3 protein. The sample has approximately 300,000 distinct CDR3 sequences; roughly 7.8% are singletons. Study-level results: Alpha-beta T cells present about two months after transplant were reported to originate from several hundred expanded graft clones. Surviving recipient T cells and intrathymic progenitors accounted for some patients' high TCRbeta diversity at day 60. A year post-transplant, T-cell counts and diversity derived mostly from newly produced T cells.

Per germline, CDR1 SGHAT and CDR2 FQNNGV. This CDR3 has 16 amino acids. Deletions cut 2 bases from V and 1 base from J, with 13 bases between. Of note for this clonotype: Its specificity is unknown.

The chain carries TRBV11-2 and TRBJ2-3, with a weak D call TRBD1 (5 bases). This clonotype originated in a female patient aged 2-15 years who had a stem cell transplant for Fanconi anemia, so the T cells may come from the graft donor. Sequencing used peripheral blood, obtained 360 days after TCRalphabeta/CD19-depleted stem cell transplant. The CDR3 loop is CASSLHVTGGTDTQYF. CDR3 DNA: TGTGCCAGCAGCTTACACGTCACAGGAGGCACAGATACGCAGTATTTT.